What follows are 5 T cell receptor beta chains derived from one specimen sequenced in a study of technical replicates of blood from several donors. TCRdb's copy holds only in-frame clones and misses some; the assay was immunoSEQ multiplex PCR. Seen here are fewer than 80,000 clones, roughly 89% observed once, and the top ten hold around 5.1%. The sequenced material came from PBMCs. The source is a human donor in good health. Some clones in this sample may be carry-over from other donors' samples.

This clone was found once. The chain links TRBV6-6 to TRBJ1-2, with 9 bases fitting TRBD1. The CDR3 is 12 amino acids. V lost 7 bases, J lost 8 bases, and 5 bases stayed unmatched. Germline V CDR1 and CDR2: MNHNY, SVGAGI (reference sequence). CDR3 sequence (DNA): TGTGCCAGCATTGACAGGGGGGACGGCTACACCTTC. Translation: CASIDRGDGYTF.

In this sample, this clone turned up a few times. This sequence may be a read error, since a much larger clone differs from it by one base. Distinct nucleotide sequences in the sample also encode this CDR3. The chain carries TRBV5-1 and TRBJ2-1, with TRBD2 matching 7 bases. In germline, CDR1 is SGHRS, CDR2 YFSETQ. V gave up 3 bases and J gave up 4 bases; unmatched junction bases: 4. The CDR3 sequence is 14 residues long. The CDR3 region has the DNA TGCGCCAGCAGCTCTAGCGGCGGATACAATGAGCAGTTCTTC. This translates into CASSSSGGYNEQFF.

The CDR3 is CASSRDNEQFF. The CDR3 nucleotides read TGCGCCAGCAGCCGAGACAATGAGCAGTTCTTC. This chain uses TRBV4-1 with TRBJ2-1, with D unresolved. The CDR3 has 11 amino acids. V dropped 4 bases and J dropped 5 bases, with 3 bases sitting between them. Germline V gives CDR1 MGHRA, CDR2 YSYEKL.

This chain uses TRBV4-3 with TRBJ2-6; a weak D match, TRBD2 (6 bases). CDR1 LGHNA and CDR2 YSLEER come from the germline V gene. The CDR3 is 16 residues long. V dropped 3 bases and J dropped 4 bases, with 13 bases sitting between them. CDR3 in amino acids: CASSQAAAGGANVLTF. The DNA for the CDR3 is TGCGCCAGCAGCCAGGCGGCGGCGGGGGGGGCCAACGTCCTGACTTTC.

The chain's CDR3 is CASSYSDRGTYEQYF. For the CDR3, the DNA is TGTGCCAGCAGTTACTCGGACAGGGGTACCTACGAGCAGTACTTC. This chain uses TRBV6-5 with TRBJ2-7; 9 bases map to TRBD1. Per the germline V gene, CDR1 is MNHEY and CDR2 is SVGAGI. The CDR3 consists of 15 residues. V shed 0 bases, J shed 2 bases, and the junction held 2 bases outside the gene matches.